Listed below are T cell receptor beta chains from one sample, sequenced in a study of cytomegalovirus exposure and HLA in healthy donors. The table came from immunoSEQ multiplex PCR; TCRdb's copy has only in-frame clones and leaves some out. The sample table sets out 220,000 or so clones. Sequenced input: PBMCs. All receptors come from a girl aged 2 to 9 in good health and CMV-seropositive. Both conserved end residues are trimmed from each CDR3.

ASSSGRGGGETQY | TRBV27
ASSLRLGTASNTGELF | TRBV5-1
ASSPGTTPYEQY | TRBV5-6
ASSRGSYGYT | TRBV6-1
ASSAGTLGTDTQY | TRBV6-1
SVAGGTTYEQY | TRBV29-1
ASGRSGELF | TRBV6-1
ASSPHMGLAATNEKLF | TRBV28
ASSLSADRLEAF | TRBV27
ASSLDRGSKQY | TRBV2
ASSSGLPYEQY | TRBV5-5
AISDSRTGENQPQH | TRBV10-3
ASHPGGTGNEKLF | TRBV28
ASSKGTSGRDPNEQF | TRBV4-2
ASSIGAGGSYEQY | TRBV7-9
ASSGAGRDEQY | TRBV7-9
ASSWGRADTQY | TRBV19
ARRGDQKDNQPQH | TRBV19